This TCR beta chain originates from a study of cytomegalovirus exposure and HLA in healthy donors. PCR primers comprised 60 Vbeta and 13 Jbeta primers. The data were produced by immunoSEQ multiplex PCR, yet TCRdb's version contains in-frame clones alone and is incomplete. The sample records 150,000 to 200,000 clones, roughly 79% being singletons. General study findings and limits: A highly shared variant cluster was judged a likely technical artifact. V- and J-gene trimming in TCR beta was tied to a missense DCLRE1C variant by an analysis performed later.

The length of the CDR3 is 14 residues. Trimming took off 4 bases at V and 1 base at J, with 10 bases between the two ends. Looked up from germline, CDR1 is SNHLY and CDR2 is FYNNEI. A remark on this clone: The antigen remains undetermined.

The clonotype originates from a woman in her 50s in good health and CMV-seropositive. The chain recombines TRBV2 with TRBJ2-5, with D possibly TRBD1 on 6 matching bases. Source material: PBMCs. CDR3 sequence reads: CASSGQGSQETQYF. CDR3 DNA sequence: TGTGCCAGCAGTGGGCAGGGGAGCCAAGAGACCCAGTACTTC.